Listed here are 15 T cell receptor beta chains from one sample, sequenced in a study of CD8+ T cells in alopecia areata. Noted treatment: oral pan-JAK inhibitor, 5-10 mg twice daily. The sequencing template was cDNA reverse transcribed from extracted RNA. Libraries were prepared by immunoSEQ multiplex PCR; TCRdb keeps only in-frame clonotypes and omits some of them. The table records about 190,000 clones, 55% to 70% of them present only once. This material consisted of CD4+ T cells sorted from blood, taken at week 4, from a patient treated with tofacitinib. The receptors shown here come from a human donor with alopecia areata.

V is TRBV28 and J is TRBJ1-5; unclear D gene. CDR1 and CDR2 (germline): MDHEN, SYDVKM. The V end lost 3 bases, the J end lost 6 bases, and 3 bases lay between the germline ends. The CDR3 has 11 residues. The DNA for the CDR3 is TGTGCCAGCAGTTTCGGTCAGCCCCAGCATTTT. Translating it yields CASSFGQPQHF. The whole variable domain, filled in from reference TRBV28 and TRBJ1-5, reads DVKVTQSSRYLVKRTGEKVFLECVQDMDHENMFWYRQDPGLGLRLIYFSYDVKMKEKGDIPEGYSVSREKKERFSLILESASTNQTSMYLCASSFGQPQHFGDGTRLSIL.

The chain uses TRBV5-1 and TRBJ1-1; no clear D. Per the germline V gene, CDR1 is SGHRS and CDR2 is YFSETQ. V was clipped by 1 base and J by 1 base, with 8 bases between them. This CDR3 has 14 amino acids. DNA of the CDR3: TGCGCCAGCAGCTTGCGATCAGGGAACACTGAAGCTTTCTTT. Amino acid sequence: CASSLRSGNTEAFF.

V gene TRBV30 combines with J gene TRBJ2-5, with D possibly called TRBD1 or TRBD2 (6 bases each). V was trimmed by 0 bases and J by 4 bases, leaving 12 bases between them. CDR3 length equals 14 residues. Per germline, CDR1 GTSNPN and CDR2 SVGIG (reference sequence). The CDR3 sequence is CAWSVLGGLETQYF. As DNA, the CDR3 is TGTGCCTGGAGTGTATTAGGGGGGCTAGAGACCCAGTACTTC.

The chain combines TRBV7-2 with TRBJ2-1; D possibly corresponds to TRBD1 (5 bases). The CDR3 loop spans 14 amino acids. Germline V CDR1 and CDR2: SGHTA, FQGNSA. V gave up 1 base and J gave up 10 bases, with 14 bases separating them. CDR3 DNA: TGTGCCAGCAGCTTAGGCGCAGGGCCCCGGGAGCAGTTCTTC. The encoded protein is CASSLGAGPREQFF. Drawing the rest from reference TRBV7-2 and TRBJ2-1, the complete variable domain is GAGVSQSPSNKVTEKGKDVELRCDPISGHTALYWYRQSLGQGLEFLIYFQGNSAPDKSGLPSDRFSAERTGGSVSTLTIQRTQQEDSAVYLCASSLGAGPREQFFGPGTRLTVL.

V gene TRBV25-1 combines with J gene TRBJ2-4, with D hard to call. V lost 4 bases and J lost 4, with 5 bases in between. Germline V gene lookup returns CDR1 MGHDK and CDR2 SYGVNS. This CDR3 contains 12 residues. CDR3 sequence reads: CASSAQKNIQYF. CDR3 DNA sequence: TGTGCCAGCAGTGCACAGAAAAACATTCAGTACTTC.

V and J are TRBV5-8 and TRBJ2-3, with 8 positions matching TRBD1. This CDR3 is 15 amino acids long. V dropped 4 bases and J dropped 2; count of bases not matched to a gene: 6. Germline values: CDR1 SGHTS, CDR2 YDEGEE. Here the CDR3 reads CASSEGQEPTDTQYF. The CDR3 DNA is TGTGCCAGCAGCGAGGGACAGGAGCCCACAGATACGCAGTATTTT.

The chain employs TRBV29-1 and TRBJ1-1; D unresolved. The CDR3 runs to 13 residues. V gave up 5 bases and J gave up 4 bases, with 14 bases separating them. Germline values: CDR1 SQVTM, CDR2 ANQGSEA. In DNA, the CDR3 is TGCAGCGTTCAGGCCGGCGGTGGCACTGAAGCTTTCTTT. Translated: CSVQAGGGTEAFF.

The V call is TRBV5-1, the J call TRBJ2-3; TRBD2 might be the D (5 bases). The length of the CDR3 is 14 residues. Looked up from germline, CDR1 is SGHRS and CDR2 is YFSETQ. With 3 bases removed from V and 4 bases from J, the gap between germline ends came to 12 bases. CDR3 region: CASSSPRAADTQYF. The CDR3 DNA reads TGCGCCAGCAGCTCGCCGAGGGCGGCAGATACGCAGTATTTT.

J is TRBJ1-5 and V is TRBV30; 10 bases agree with TRBD1. The CDR3 is 19 residues long. Germline V lookup: CDR1 GTSNPN, CDR2 SVGIG (reference sequence). The J segment lost 7 bases and the V segment lost 0 bases, leaving 18 bases of the junction unmatched. The CDR3 protein is CAWSVQGQGVLGLKQPQHF. For the CDR3, the DNA is TGTGCCTGGAGTGTACAAGGACAGGGGGTGTTGGGGCTCAAACAGCCCCAGCATTTT. The whole variable domain, filled in from reference TRBV30 and TRBJ1-5, reads SQTIHQWPATLVQPVGSPLSLECTVEGTSNPNLYWYRQAAGRGLQLLFYSVGIGQISSEVPQNLSASRPQDRQFILSSKKLLLSDSGFYLCAWSVQGQGVLGLKQPQHFGDGTRLSIL.

This clone was picked up a small number of times. The chain has TRBV4-3 and TRBJ1-2; 10 bases agree with TRBD1. The CDR3 extends over 16 amino acids. Germline trimming cut 4 bases from V and 7 bases from J; bases unmatched to any gene: 12. Per germline, CDR1 LGHNA and CDR2 YSLEER. The CDR3 DNA sequence: TGCGCCAGCAGCCGGCTCGCCCCGGACAGGGGGATTGGCTACACCTTC. The encoded protein is CASSRLAPDRGIGYTF.

This clone was recorded a few times. V gene TRBV7-2 combines with J gene TRBJ2-5; D possibly corresponds to TRBD2 (6 bases). The CDR3 extends over 14 amino acids. Germline V gene sequence: CDR1 SGHTA, CDR2 FQGNSA. V lost 1 base, J lost 6 bases, and 12 bases lay in between. CDR3 region: CASSLGEVSKTQYF. The CDR3, as DNA: TGTGCCAGCAGCTTAGGGGAGGTTTCGAAGACCCAGTACTTC.

This clone has more than one count but fewer than ten. The genes are TRBV6-5 and TRBJ2-7, with TRBD2 identical over 9 bases. CDR3 length: 15 residues. Germline values: CDR1 MNHEY, CDR2 SVGAGI. Losses at the gene ends were 0 bases for V and 3 bases for J; bases not matched to a gene: 3. CDR3 in DNA: TGTGCCAGCAGTTACTCGATACTAGCGGGCTACGAGCAGTACTTC. Translated: CASSYSILAGYEQYF.

The chain carries TRBV25-1 and TRBJ1-3, with D perhaps TRBD1 (6 bases). The V gene's germline CDR1 is MGHDK and CDR2 SYGVNS. The V end was cut by 1 base, the J end by 0 bases, with 10 bases between. This CDR3 contains 16 residues. As DNA, the CDR3 is TGTGCCAGCAGTGAATCGAGGGGGACCTCTGGAAACACCATATATTTT. Residues: CASSESRGTSGNTIYF.

This rearrangement joins TRBV5-6 to TRBJ1-5; possibly TRBD1 for D (5 bases). Germline V gives CDR1 SGHDT, CDR2 YYEEEE. V lost 4 bases and J 3 bases, leaving 11 bases between the germline ends. The CDR3 covers 14 residues. For the CDR3, the DNA is TGTGCCAGCAGCCCCTGGGGCTTCAATCAGCCCCAGCATTTT. It specifies CASSPWGFNQPQHF.

The chain combines TRBV9 with TRBJ2-5, with D unclear. The CDR3 spans 13 residues. V lost 4 bases and J 1 base, leaving 8 bases between the germline ends. The germline V gene encodes CDR1 SGDLS and CDR2 YYNGEE. CDR3 nucleotide sequence: TGTGCCAGCAGCATCGACACCCAAGAGACCCAGTACTTC. Amino acids: CASSIDTQETQYF.